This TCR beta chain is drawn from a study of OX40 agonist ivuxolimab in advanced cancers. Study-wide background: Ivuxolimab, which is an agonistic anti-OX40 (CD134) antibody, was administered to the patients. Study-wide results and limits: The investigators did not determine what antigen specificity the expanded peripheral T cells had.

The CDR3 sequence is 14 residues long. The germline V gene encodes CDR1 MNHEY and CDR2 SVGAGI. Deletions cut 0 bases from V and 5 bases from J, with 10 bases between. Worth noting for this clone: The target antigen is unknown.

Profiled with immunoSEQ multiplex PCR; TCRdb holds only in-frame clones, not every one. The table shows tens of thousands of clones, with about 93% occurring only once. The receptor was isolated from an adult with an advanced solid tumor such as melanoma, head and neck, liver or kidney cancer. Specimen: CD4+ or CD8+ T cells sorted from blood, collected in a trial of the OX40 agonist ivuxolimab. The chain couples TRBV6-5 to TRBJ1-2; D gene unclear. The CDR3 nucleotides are TGTGCCAGCAGTTACTCGATAGGGAAGTATGGCTACACCTTC. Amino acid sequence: CASSYSIGKYGYTF.